The 2 T cell receptor beta chains presented below share a single source sample, sequenced in a study of T cell repertoires in cytomegalovirus infection (dated by TCRdb to 2018 to 2020). TCRdb lists the instrument as Illumina HiSeq 1500. TCRdb trimmed public reads at Q25 via fastp, called clones via MiXCR and kept in-frame beta chains. Entries are consolidated by CDR3 protein sequence, retaining the most common genes and DNA. The sample includes over 300,000 distinct CDR3 sequences, with roughly 15% observed a single time. Clones ranked in the top ten supply around 11% of the sample. The sequencing sample was made of PBMCs. The receptors originated from a human donor in good health (CMV status not recorded). Some clones in this sample may be carry-over from other donors' samples.

This clonotype came up a few times. The CDR3 region has the DNA TGTGCCAGCAGCGCAAGGGACAGGGGTTCTGGGGCCAACGTCCTGACTTTC. It encodes CASSARDRGSGANVLTF. The genes are TRBV7-9 and TRBJ2-6; TRBD1 agrees at 10 bases. Germline V gene lookup returns CDR1 SEHNR and CDR2 FQNEAQ (reference sequence). There are 17 residues in the CDR3. V dropped 5 bases and J dropped 1; count of bases not matched to a gene: 5.

V usage is TRBV2 and J usage is TRBJ1-3, with unresolved D. This CDR3 spans 12 amino acids. The V end was cut by 8 bases, the J end by 4 bases, with 9 bases between. Germline lookup yields CDR1 SNHLY and CDR2 FYNNEI. This chain's CDR3 is CASGRRGNTIYF. CDR3 coding DNA: TGTGCCAGCGGACGGCGAGGAAACACCATATATTTT.